This paragraph covers one TCR beta chain sequence. The target antigen is unknown. CDR3 length: 15 residues. V was pared by 1 base and J by 6 bases, with 6 bases of the junction left unmatched. Germline loops: CDR1 SGDLS, CDR2 YYNGEE. Unique molecular identifiers had been added to the TCR beta cDNA libraries. TCRdb reprocessed the PCR reads with MiXCR, giving one entry per CDR3 protein. This table has hundreds of thousands of distinct CDR3 sequences, roughly 27% appearing once. This entry is derived from a study of post-analysis software for immune sequencing data. Study observations and caveats: Among a handful of TRBV segments more frequent in patients than controls were TRBV5-6, TRBV5-1 and TRBV20-1.

What was sequenced was blood. The chain uses TRBV9 and TRBJ2-1; 8 nucleotides agree with TRBD2. This receptor was obtained from a girl aged 5 to 17 with multiple sclerosis. In DNA form, the CDR3 reads TGTGCCAGCAGCGTATATAGCGGGAAGGGCAATGAGCAGTTCTTC. This translates into CASSVYSGKGNEQFF.